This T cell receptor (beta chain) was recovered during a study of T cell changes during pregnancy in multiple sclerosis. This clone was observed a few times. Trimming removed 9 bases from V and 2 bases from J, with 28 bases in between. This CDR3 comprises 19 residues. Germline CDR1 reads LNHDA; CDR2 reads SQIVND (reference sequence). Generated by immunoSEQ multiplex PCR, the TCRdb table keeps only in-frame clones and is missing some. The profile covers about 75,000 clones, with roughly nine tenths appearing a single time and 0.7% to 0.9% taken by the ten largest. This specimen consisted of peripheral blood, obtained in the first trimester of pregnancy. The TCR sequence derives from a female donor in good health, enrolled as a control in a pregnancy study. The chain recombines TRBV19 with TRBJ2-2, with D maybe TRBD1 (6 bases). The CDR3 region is CASKRQPIQGIGNTGELFF. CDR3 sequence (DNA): TGTGCCAGCAAAAGACAGCCCATACAGGGCATTGGTAACACCGGGGAGCTGTTTTTT.